These 6 T cell receptor beta chains were all obtained from the same sample, sequenced in a study of T cell clones after liver transplantation. Generated by immunoSEQ multiplex PCR, the TCRdb table keeps only in-frame clones and is missing some. Among about 33,000 clones listed, about 93% were seen once. This specimen consisted of CD8+ T cells from blood, obtained 12 months after liver transplant. Receptors originate from a human patient who received a liver transplant. The graft donor may be the source of some T cells.

The V and J genes are TRBV7-9 and TRBJ2-1, with D unclear. Germline CDR1 SEHNR, CDR2 FQNEAQ (reference sequence). This CDR3 is 13 amino acids long. V lost 2 bases to trimming and J lost 7 bases, with 9 bases between them. CDR3 amino acids: CASSLRTPNEQFF. The DNA of the CDR3 is TGTGCCAGCAGCTTAAGAACTCCAAATGAGCAGTTCTTC.

The chain employs TRBV28 and TRBJ1-1; no definite D call. The CDR3 has 13 residues. Per the germline V gene, CDR1 is MDHEN and CDR2 is SYDVKM. V gave up 8 bases and J gave up 5 bases, with 15 bases separating them. CDR3 loop: CASDRRGRTEAFF. DNA for the CDR3: TGTGCCAGCGACCGGCGGGGAAGGACTGAAGCTTTCTTT. The entire variable domain, with the rest obtained from reference TRBV28 and TRBJ1-1, is as follows: DVKVTQSSRYLVKRTGEKVFLECVQDMDHENMFWYRQDPGLGLRLIYFSYDVKMKEKGDIPEGYSVSREKKERFSLILESASTNQTSMYLCASDRRGRTEAFFGQGTRLTVV.

The CDR3, as DNA: TGTGCCAGCAGGGCCATTGGTGGACTAGCGGGATCCGGGGAGCTGTTTTTT. Its translation is CASRAIGGLAGSGELFF. V and J are TRBV7-8 and TRBJ2-2; 12 bases map to TRBD2. Germline trimming cut 6 bases from V and 6 bases from J; bases unmatched to any gene: 11. The CDR3 contains 17 residues. The germline gives CDR1 SGHVS, CDR2 FQNEAQ.

The chain links TRBV7-9 to TRBJ2-2; 8 bases map to TRBD2. V dropped 2 bases and J dropped 4; count of bases not matched to a gene: 0. Germline-derived CDR1 and CDR2 are SEHNR and FQNEAQ (reference sequence). The CDR3 is made up of 14 amino acids. This chain's CDR3 is CASSLTSGTGELFF. Written as DNA, the CDR3 is TGTGCCAGCAGCTTAACTAGCGGCACCGGGGAGCTGTTTTTT.

The chain links TRBV27 to TRBJ2-7; D may match TRBD1 or TRBD2 (7 bases each). Germline loops: CDR1 MNHEY, CDR2 SMNVEV (reference sequence). The V and J ends lost 5 bases and 0 bases respectively, with 14 bases between them. The CDR3 loop spans 15 amino acids. The CDR3 DNA sequence: TGTGCCAGCAGTGGGGAGGGGGACAGCTCCTACGAGCAGTACTTC. Translated, it gives CASSGEGDSSYEQYF.

This chain uses TRBV6-5 with TRBJ2-5; perhaps TRBD1 as D (6 bases). CDR1 and CDR2 (germline): MNHEY, SVGAGI. This CDR3 contains 13 residues. The V end was cut by 5 bases, the J end by 3 bases, with 10 bases between. The CDR3 spells CASSPDSEETQYF. CDR3 in DNA: TGTGCCAGCAGTCCGGACAGTGAAGAGACCCAGTACTTC.